This T cell receptor (beta chain) was observed in a study of T cells after somatic rescue of genetic block. The V end was cut by 4 bases, the J end by 2 bases, with 3 bases between. This CDR3 has 12 amino acids. CDR1 and CDR2 (germline): SEHNR, FQNEAQ (reference sequence). The table came from immunoSEQ multiplex PCR; TCRdb's copy has only in-frame clones and leaves some out. The table records 45,000 to 70,000 clones, approximately 96% of them present only once. The source of this sequence is a child in the first two years of life. V usage is TRBV7-9 and J usage is TRBJ1-5; no clear D gene. Source material: peripheral blood mononuclear cells (PBMCs). The CDR3 sequence is CASSSGNQPQHF. CDR3 DNA sequence: TGTGCCAGCAGCTCAGGCAATCAGCCCCAGCATTTT.